Below, 5 T cell receptor beta chains from the same sample are listed, as sequenced in a study of TIL therapy for anti-PD-1-resistant metastatic lung cancer. Sequencing used immunoSEQ v3. This table comes from immunoSEQ multiplex PCR, and its TCRdb copy is limited to in-frame clones, with some not included. The profile shows about 17,000 clones, nearly 80% of them singletons. Time point: pre-treatment sample, taken before nivolumab and TIL therapy. Sequenced material: blood, taken at baseline. The source is a person between 25 and 80 years old with non-small cell lung cancer.

V is TRBV15 and J is TRBJ1-1; TRBD1 matches 8 bases. The germline CDR1 and CDR2 sequences are LNHNV and YYDKDF (reference sequence). V dropped 6 bases and J dropped 3; count of bases not matched to a gene: 9. The length of the CDR3 is 15 residues. The CDR3 sequence is CATRTGTGAYTEAFF. The CDR3 bases are TGTGCCACCAGGACCGGGACAGGCGCCTACACTGAAGCTTTCTTT.

V gene TRBV3-1 (or the pseudogene TRBV3-2) combines with J gene TRBJ2-1; 8 bases are shared with TRBD2. V shed 1 base and J 2 bases; nucleotides not matched to a gene: 10. CDR3 length: 18 residues. Germline V gene sequence: CDR1 LGHDT, CDR2 YNNKEL (reference sequence). The CDR3 is CASSQGLAGTSPYNEQFF. CDR3 nucleotides: TGTGCCAGCAGCCAAGGCTTAGCGGGGACCTCCCCCTACAATGAGCAGTTCTTC.

The chain employs TRBV19 and TRBJ1-5; no definite D call. The CDR3 has 14 residues. Trimming removed 3 bases at V and 4 bases at J, with 10 bases between. Germline CDR1 and CDR2: LNHDA and SQIVND (reference sequence). This CDR3 reads CASSMSRQNQPQHF. In DNA form, the CDR3 reads TGTGCCAGTAGTATGTCCAGGCAGAATCAGCCCCAGCATTTT.

The chain combines TRBV19 with TRBJ2-7, with 13 bases aligning to TRBD2. There are 14 residues in the CDR3. Germline V gene lookup returns CDR1 LNHDA and CDR2 SQIVND (reference sequence). After removal of 4 bases from V and 5 bases from J, the junction contained 2 bases not matched to a gene. CDR3 protein: CASSKGLAGDEQYF. The CDR3 nucleotides are TGTGCCAGTAGTAAAGGACTAGCGGGAGACGAGCAGTACTTC.

The chain recombines TRBV6-2 or TRBV6-3 with TRBJ2-3; D not certain. Germline V CDR1 and CDR2: MNHEY, SVGEGT. CDR3 length equals 12 residues. V lost 5 bases and J 6 bases, leaving 9 bases between the germline ends. The CDR3 nucleotides are TGTGCCAGCAGTCTTTTGGGGGATACGCAGTATTTT. It is translated as CASSLLGDTQYF.